This passage covers 14 T cell receptor beta chains from one sample sequenced in a study of blood T cell repertoires in COVID-19. Some clones are missing from TCRdb's copy, which holds only in-frame ones; the method was immunoSEQ multiplex PCR. This sample yields about 140,000 clones, of which roughly 84% are seen a single time; 5% to 7% belongs to the top ten. The material sequenced was PBMCs or T cells enriched from blood (not recorded which). The receptors come from a middle-aged man with acute COVID-19.

The V and J genes are TRBV10-3 and TRBJ1-2, with TRBD1 identical over 7 bases. Germline V CDR1 and CDR2: ENHRY, SYGVKD. The V and J ends lost 7 bases and 2 bases, in that order; junction bases with no gene match: 4. The CDR3 is made up of 13 amino acids. CDR3 sequence reads: CAITQTGNYGYTF. CDR3 bases: TGTGCCATCACCCAGACAGGGAACTATGGCTACACCTTC.

The V call is TRBV4-3, the J call TRBJ2-7; D is uncertain. Trimming took off 3 bases at V and 4 bases at J, with 19 bases between the two ends. The CDR3 is made up of 16 amino acids. In germline, CDR1 is LGHNA, CDR2 YSLEER. The CDR3 sequence: CASSQSRGRQHYEQYF. As DNA, the CDR3 is TGCGCCAGCAGCCAGTCGAGAGGTAGGCAGCATTACGAGCAGTACTTC.

The chain is built from TRBV3-1 (or the pseudogene TRBV3-2) and TRBJ2-1, with TRBD1 identical over 11 bases. CDR1 and CDR2 (germline): LGHDT, YNNKEL (reference sequence). V lost 1 base, J lost 8 bases, and 7 bases stayed unmatched. The CDR3 covers 16 residues. DNA of the CDR3: TGTGCCAGCAGCCAAGGGACAGGGGGCGATTGGGATGAGCAGTTCTTC. It codes for CASSQGTGGDWDEQFF.

This clone was recorded once. The V call is TRBV24-1, the J call TRBJ2-7; D perhaps matches TRBD1 (6 bases). Germline-derived CDR1 and CDR2 are KGHDR and SFDVKD. V was cut by 4 bases and J by 6 bases, with 12 bases left in between. The CDR3 covers 13 residues. The CDR3 reads CATSEYRDTEQYF. CDR3 nucleotide sequence: TGTGCCACCAGTGAGTACCGGGACACCGAGCAGTACTTC.

This chain connects TRBV24-1 to TRBJ2-7; the match to TRBD2 covers 8 bases. This CDR3 is built from 15 residues. V lost 3 bases to trimming and J lost 6 bases; unmatched junction nucleotides: 9. Germline assignment: CDR1 KGHDR and CDR2 SFDVKD. The CDR3 loop is CATSDRAGGLAEQYF. In DNA, the CDR3 is TGTGCCACCAGTGATCGGGCGGGAGGACTCGCCGAGCAGTACTTC.

The V call is TRBV7-2, the J call TRBJ2-1; D possibly corresponds to TRBD2 (6 bases). Germline V gene lookup returns CDR1 SGHTA and CDR2 FQGNSA. CDR3 length: 14 amino acids. Trimming left V 3 bases short and J 1 base short, with 7 bases between. The CDR3 here is CASSLRDSYNEQFF. The CDR3 DNA reads TGTGCCAGCAGCTTGCGGGATTCCTACAATGAGCAGTTCTTC.

This chain joins TRBV5-5 and TRBJ2-1, with 10 bases aligning to TRBD2. The germline CDR1 and CDR2 sequences are SGHKS and YYEKEE (reference sequence). Losses at the gene ends were 1 base for V and 8 bases for J; bases not matched to a gene: 12. This CDR3 region has 17 residues. The CDR3: CASSLPFASGRGYEQFF. In nucleotides, the CDR3 is TGTGCCAGCAGCTTGCCTTTTGCCAGCGGGAGGGGATATGAGCAGTTCTTC.

The chain joins TRBV28 to TRBJ1-5; TRBD1 is a possible D gene (5 bases). V was shortened by 4 bases and J by 6 bases, with 19 bases between the two germline ends. Germline loops: CDR1 MDHEN, CDR2 SYDVKM. This CDR3 comprises 16 residues. CDR3 sequence: CASSSPGEGGVQPQHF. Written as DNA, the CDR3 is TGTGCCAGCAGTTCCCCGGGCGAGGGAGGGGTTCAGCCCCAGCATTTT.

J is TRBJ2-1 and V is TRBV24-1; D is possibly TRBD2 (7 bases). Between the trimmed V and J ends, which lost 9 bases and 7 bases, there was a span of 15 bases. Germline V gene data show CDR1 as KGHDR and CDR2 as SFDVKD. The CDR3 sequence is 13 residues long. The CDR3 DNA follows: TGTGCCACCGGATGGGGGGGGCTGAATGAGCAGTTCTTC. Encoded protein: CATGWGGLNEQFF.

The rearrangement joins TRBV10-3 to TRBJ2-7; 10 bases map to TRBD1. CDR1 is ENHRY, CDR2 SYGVKD, per germline. V shed 3 bases, J shed 7 bases, and the junction held 9 bases outside the gene matches. The CDR3 consists of 15 residues. The DNA of the CDR3 is TGTGCCATCAGTGACAAGGGGACAGGGGATTTGGAGCAGTACTTC. This codes for CAISDKGTGDLEQYF.

The chain uses TRBV6-5 and TRBJ2-2; TRBD1 agrees at 7 bases. CDR1 and CDR2 (germline): MNHEY, SVGAGI. The V gene end was trimmed by 6 bases and the J gene end by 6 bases; junction bases not matched to a gene: 4. The CDR3 contains 13 residues. The CDR3 is CASRAGGAGELFF. CDR3 sequence (DNA): TGTGCCAGCAGAGCAGGGGGAGCCGGGGAGCTGTTTTTT.

This clone was counted a single time. The chain employs TRBV4-1 and TRBJ2-1; a weak D match, TRBD2 (6 bases). The V gene's germline CDR1 is MGHRA and CDR2 YSYEKL. This CDR3 contains 16 residues. V gave up 1 base and J gave up 0 bases, with 10 bases separating them. Written as DNA, the CDR3 is TGCGCCAGCAGCCAAGGGCGGGAAAGCTCCTACAATGAGCAGTTCTTC. Encoded protein: CASSQGRESSYNEQFF.

This chain joins TRBV20-1 and TRBJ2-3, with no clear D. CDR1 DFQATT and CDR2 SNEGSKA come from the germline V gene (reference sequence). The V end lost 3 bases, the J end lost 7 bases, and 5 bases lay between the germline ends. The CDR3 contains 10 residues. DNA for the CDR3: TGCAGTGCTAGCAGGCATACGCAGTATTTT. It is translated as CSASRHTQYF.

The chain carries TRBV9 and TRBJ2-6; TRBD2 is a possible D gene (5 bases). Trimming removed 0 bases at V and 2 bases at J, with 9 bases between. The length of the CDR3 is 16 residues. In germline, CDR1 is SGDLS, CDR2 YYNGEE. This CDR3 is CASSVADGTGANVLTF. CDR3 nucleotide sequence: TGTGCCAGCAGCGTAGCTGACGGGACTGGGGCCAACGTCCTGACTTTC.